This TCR beta chain was sequenced for a study of Ad26.COV2.S vaccination and SARS-CoV-2 variants. At the level of the study: Once, or twice with 56 days between doses, Ad26.COV2.S was given intramuscularly.

Germline values: CDR1 SGHDN, CDR2 FVKESK. V dropped 1 base and J dropped 0 bases, with 9 bases sitting between them. The CDR3 has 15 residues. Findings and limits, study-wide: Individuals receiving vaccine had higher spike-specific TCR breadth than placebo recipients did. TCR breadth and depth estimates may have understated total T cell responses.

TCRdb's table, derived via immunoSEQ multiplex PCR, lists solely in-frame clones and lacks some. The profile shows hundreds of thousands of clones, 75% to 95% of them singletons. Remarks on this clone: The antigen is not known.

Treatment in this sample: around 19 received Ad26.COV2.S at low or high dose, single or two shots; 5 received placebo; per-sample allocation not given. Samples came from day 63 after the first vaccine or placebo injection. The vaccine antigen was prefusion-stabilized Wuhan SARS-CoV-2 spike. The chain recombines TRBV14 with TRBJ1-1; D remains ambiguous. The TCR sequence derives from a person aged 18-60 years who received the Ad26.COV2.S COVID-19 vaccine or a placebo. The source was peripheral blood, collected in a trial of Ad26.COV2.S vaccine versus placebo. The CDR3, as DNA: TGTGCCAGCAGCCAAGTCGACGGATTGAACACTGAAGCTTTCTTT. It yields the protein CASSQVDGLNTEAFF.